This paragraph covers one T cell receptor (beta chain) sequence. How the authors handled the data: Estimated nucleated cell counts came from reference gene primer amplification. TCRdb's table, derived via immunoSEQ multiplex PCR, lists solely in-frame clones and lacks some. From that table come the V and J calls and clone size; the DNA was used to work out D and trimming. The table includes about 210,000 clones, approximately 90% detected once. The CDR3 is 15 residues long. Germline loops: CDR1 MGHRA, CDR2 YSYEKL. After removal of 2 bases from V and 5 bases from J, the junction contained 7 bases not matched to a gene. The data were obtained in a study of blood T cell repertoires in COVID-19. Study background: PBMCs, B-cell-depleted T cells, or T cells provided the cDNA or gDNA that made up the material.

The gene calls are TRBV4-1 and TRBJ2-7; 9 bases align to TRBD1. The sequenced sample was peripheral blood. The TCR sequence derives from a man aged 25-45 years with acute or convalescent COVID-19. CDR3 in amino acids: CASSQSGQGSNEQYF. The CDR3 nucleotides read TGCGCCAGCAGCCAATCGGGACAGGGCAGCAACGAGCAGTACTTC.